This entry describes one TCR beta chain. One entry per CDR3 protein results from TCRdb running MiXCR on the 5' RACE reads. The profile covers over 350,000 distinct CDR3 sequences, with roughly 15% appearing a single time and 20% to 25% taken by the ten largest. These data are taken from a study of T-cell memory formation after mild COVID-19. Germline V gene sequence: CDR1 LGHNA, CDR2 YNFKEQ. Trimming left V 2 bases short and J 4 bases short, with 11 bases between. The CDR3 contains 14 residues. This chain joins TRBV4-2 and TRBJ2-5; D gene uncertain. Source material: PBMCs or a T cell subset sorted from them (not recorded which). The receptor was isolated from a man younger than 35 who had mild COVID-19 (a few samples of this study predate the infection). Cell type and time point are not known. The CDR3 here is CASSQIETGETQYF. Here the CDR3 DNA reads TGTGCCAGCAGCCAAATAGAGACGGGAGAGACCCAGTACTTC.